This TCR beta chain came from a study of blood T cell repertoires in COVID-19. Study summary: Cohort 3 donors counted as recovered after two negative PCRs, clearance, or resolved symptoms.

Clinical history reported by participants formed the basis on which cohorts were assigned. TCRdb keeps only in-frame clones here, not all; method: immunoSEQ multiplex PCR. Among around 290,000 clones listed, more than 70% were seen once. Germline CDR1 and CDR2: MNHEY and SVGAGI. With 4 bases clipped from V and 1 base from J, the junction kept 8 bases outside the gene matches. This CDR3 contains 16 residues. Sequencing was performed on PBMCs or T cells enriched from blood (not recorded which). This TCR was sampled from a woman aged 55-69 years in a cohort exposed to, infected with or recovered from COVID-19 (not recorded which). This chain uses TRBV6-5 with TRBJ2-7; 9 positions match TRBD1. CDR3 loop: CASSSPTGTGSYEQYF. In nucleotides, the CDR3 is TGTGCCAGCAGTTCCCCAACCGGGACAGGGTCCTACGAGCAGTACTTC.